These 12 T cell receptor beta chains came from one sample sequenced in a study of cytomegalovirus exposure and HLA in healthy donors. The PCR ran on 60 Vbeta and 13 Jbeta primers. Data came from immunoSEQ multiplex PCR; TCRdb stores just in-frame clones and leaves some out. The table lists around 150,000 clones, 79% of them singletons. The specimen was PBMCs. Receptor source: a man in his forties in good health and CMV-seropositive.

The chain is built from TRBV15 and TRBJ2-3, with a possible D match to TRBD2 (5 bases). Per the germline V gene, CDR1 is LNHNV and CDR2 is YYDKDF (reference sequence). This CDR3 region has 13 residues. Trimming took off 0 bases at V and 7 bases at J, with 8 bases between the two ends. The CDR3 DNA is TGTGCCACCAGCAGAGATAGGGAGCATACGCAGTATTTT. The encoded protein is CATSRDREHTQYF.

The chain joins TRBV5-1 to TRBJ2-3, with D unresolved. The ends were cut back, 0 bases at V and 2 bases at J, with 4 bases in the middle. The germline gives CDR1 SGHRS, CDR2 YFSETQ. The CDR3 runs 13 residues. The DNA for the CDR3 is TGCGCCAGCAGCTTGGTGGCCACAGATACGCAGTATTTT. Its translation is CASSLVATDTQYF.

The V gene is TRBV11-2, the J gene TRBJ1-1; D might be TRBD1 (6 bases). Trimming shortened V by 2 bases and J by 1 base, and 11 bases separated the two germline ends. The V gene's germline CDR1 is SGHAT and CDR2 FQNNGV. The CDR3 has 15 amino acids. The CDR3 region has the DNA TGTGCCAGCAGCTTACTAACAGGGACGAACACTGAAGCTTTCTTT. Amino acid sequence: CASSLLTGTNTEAFF.

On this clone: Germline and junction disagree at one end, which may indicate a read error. DNA for the CDR3: TGTGCCAGCAGTGAGACGGGAGAGATCCAGTACTTC. Amino acids: CASSETGEIQYF. The V call is TRBV2, the J call TRBJ2-5, with D possibly matching TRBD2 (6 bases). There are 12 residues in the CDR3. In germline, CDR1 is SNHLY, CDR2 FYNNEI.

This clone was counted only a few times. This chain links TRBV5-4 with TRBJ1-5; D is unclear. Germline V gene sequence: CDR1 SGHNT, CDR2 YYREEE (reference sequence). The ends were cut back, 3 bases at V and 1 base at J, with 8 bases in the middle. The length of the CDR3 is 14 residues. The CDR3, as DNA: TGTGCCAGCAGCTCGGGCGGGAGCAATCAGCCCCAGCATTTT. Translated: CASSSGGSNQPQHF.

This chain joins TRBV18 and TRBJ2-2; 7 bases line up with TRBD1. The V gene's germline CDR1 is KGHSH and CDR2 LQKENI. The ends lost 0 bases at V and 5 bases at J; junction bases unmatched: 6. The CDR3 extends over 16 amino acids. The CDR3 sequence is CASSPPTGRETGELFF. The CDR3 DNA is TGTGCCAGCTCACCACCGACAGGGAGAGAAACCGGGGAGCTGTTTTTT.

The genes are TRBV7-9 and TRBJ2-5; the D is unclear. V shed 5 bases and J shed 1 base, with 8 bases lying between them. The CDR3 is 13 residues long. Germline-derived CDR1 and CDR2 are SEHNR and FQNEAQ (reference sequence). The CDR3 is CASSTEFQETQYF. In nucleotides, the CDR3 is TGTGCCAGCAGCACAGAGTTCCAAGAGACCCAGTACTTC.

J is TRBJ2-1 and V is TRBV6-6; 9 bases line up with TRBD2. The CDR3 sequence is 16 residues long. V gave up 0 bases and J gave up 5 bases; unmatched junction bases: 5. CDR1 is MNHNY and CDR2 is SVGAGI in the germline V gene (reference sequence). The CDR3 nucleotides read TGTGCCAGCAGTTACTCGGCGGGAGGGCCTCACAATGAGCAGTTCTTC. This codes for CASSYSAGGPHNEQFF.

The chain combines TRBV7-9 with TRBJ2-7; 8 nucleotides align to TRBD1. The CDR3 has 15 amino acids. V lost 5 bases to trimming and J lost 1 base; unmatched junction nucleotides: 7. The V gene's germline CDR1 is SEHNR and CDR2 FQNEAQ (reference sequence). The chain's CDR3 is CASSPQGGTSYEQYF. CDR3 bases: TGTGCCAGCAGCCCACAGGGGGGTACTTCCTACGAGCAGTACTTC.

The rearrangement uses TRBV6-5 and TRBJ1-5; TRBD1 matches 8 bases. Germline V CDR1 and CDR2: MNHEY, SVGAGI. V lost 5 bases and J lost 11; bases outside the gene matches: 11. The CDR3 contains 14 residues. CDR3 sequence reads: CASSGQGAKRTQHF. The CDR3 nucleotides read TGTGCCAGCAGTGGTCAGGGGGCGAAGAGGACCCAGCATTTT.

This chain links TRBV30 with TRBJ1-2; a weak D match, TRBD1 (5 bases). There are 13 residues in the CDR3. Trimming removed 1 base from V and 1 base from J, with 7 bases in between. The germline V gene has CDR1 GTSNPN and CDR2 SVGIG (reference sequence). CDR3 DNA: TGTGCCTGGAGTGCGGGACTTAACTATGGCTACACCTTC. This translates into CAWSAGLNYGYTF.

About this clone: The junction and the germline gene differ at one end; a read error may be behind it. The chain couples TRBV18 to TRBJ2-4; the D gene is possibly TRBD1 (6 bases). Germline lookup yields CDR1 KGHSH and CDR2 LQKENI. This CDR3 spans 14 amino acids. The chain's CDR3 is CASSPNRGRGDGHF. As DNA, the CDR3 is TGTGCCAGCTCACCTAATAGAGGCAGGGGAGACGGGCACTTC.